Listed below are T cell receptor beta chains from one sample, sequenced in a study of OX40 agonist ivuxolimab in advanced cancers. Sequencing used immunoSEQ multiplex PCR; TCRdb keeps in-frame clones, though not all of them. Altogether under 85,000 clones are present, roughly nine tenths being singletons, with the ten largest covering about 0.33%. The sample here was CD4+ or CD8+ T cells sorted from blood, taken in a trial of the OX40 agonist ivuxolimab. The receptor set was obtained from an adult with an advanced solid tumor such as melanoma, head and neck, liver or kidney cancer. Both conserved end residues are part of each CDR3. A D gene is named only where the DNA matches it firmly. Size tells how often a clone was seen (once, few, many) or the class of an expanded clone, and some rows leave it out.

TRBJ2-7,TRBV9,17,-,-,TGTGCCAGCAGCGTAGGGGGGGGGACACCCAACTCCTACGAGCAGTACTTC,CASSVGGGTPNSYEQYF
TRBJ2-2,TRBV19,15,-,-,TGTGCCAGTAGCTCAGGCAGGGAGAGTACCGGGGAGCTGTTTTTT,CASSSGRESTGELFF
TRBJ2-3,TRBV19,14,-,-,TGTGCCAGTACCCTTACGCGGAGCACAGATACGCAGTATTTT,CASTLTRSTDTQYF
TRBJ1-1,TRBV30,14,-,few,TGTGCCTGGAGTGTACTGCCCGATGGCGCTGAAGCTTTCTTT,CAWSVLPDGAEAFF
TRBJ1-4,TRBV6-6,12,-,-,TGTGCCAGCAGGGTTGAGACAGGAAAACTGTTTTTT,CASRVETGKLFF
TRBJ2-1,TRBV27,15,-,once,TGTGCCAGCAGTTTAGACGCCCGCTCCTACAATGAGCAGTTCTTC,CASSLDARSYNEQFF
TRBJ1-3,TRBV2,16,-,-,TGTGCCAGCAGCCCAGGGGCTGCTTACTCTGGAAACACCATATATTTT,CASSPGAAYSGNTIYF
TRBJ2-7,TRBV5-1,11,-,-,TGCGCCAGCAGCCTCCTGGAAGAGCAGTACTTC,CASSLLEEQYF
TRBJ1-2,TRBV19,13,-,few,TGTGCCAGTAGTACGGAGATCAACTATGGCTACACCTTC,CASSTEINYGYTF
TRBJ2-6,TRBV5-4,17,-,once,TGTGCCAGCAGCTTGGTCGGCTGGGGGACTGGGGCCAACGTCCTGACTTTC,CASSLVGWGTGANVLTF
TRBJ1-5,TRBV19,14,-,-,TGTGCCAGTAGTATGCCAGGGAACAATCAGCCCCAGCATTTT,CASSMPGNNQPQHF
TRBJ1-2,TRBV5-4,14,TRBD1,-,TGTGCCAGCAGCTCTTCCGGGACAGGAAGCGGCTACACCTTC,CASSSSGTGSGYTF
TRBJ2-2,TRBV28,16,TRBD2,once,TGTGCCAGCAGTGCCGGGGGGAAAACGAACACCGGGGAGCTGTTTTTT,CASSAGGKTNTGELFF
TRBJ1-1,TRBV28,15,TRBD1,-,TGTGCCAGTTTATTAGGGTGGACAGGGAACACTGAAGCTTTCTTT,CASLLGWTGNTEAFF
TRBJ2-7,TRBV27,12,TRBD1,-,TGTGCCTCAGGACAGGGGTCGAGGGAGCAGTACTTC,CASGQGSREQYF
TRBJ1-2,TRBV25-1,12,-,-,TGTGCCAGCGACGGTCAGGACGGAGGCTACACCTTC,CASDGQDGGYTF
TRBJ1-2,TRBV2,14,-,-,TGTGCCAGCAGTGAAGAAGGCACTAACTATGGCTACACCTTC,CASSEEGTNYGYTF
TRBJ2-5,TRBV5-4,15,TRBD2,-,TGTGCCAGCTCAGGAGGCGGGGGGTACCAAGAGACCCAGTACTTC,CASSGGGGYQETQYF
TRBJ1-1,TRBV10-1,13,TRBD1,few,TGCGCCAGCAGTGGGCAGGGGGCCACTGAAGCTTTCTTT,CASSGQGATEAFF
TRBJ2-7,TRBV29-1,13,-,-,TGCAGCGTTGGTTGGGGGTCCATCTACGAGCAGTACTTC,CSVGWGSIYEQYF
TRBJ2-1,TRBV18,18,TRBD2,-,TGTGCCAGCTCACCACAGTCCCCAGCGGGAGGTTCCTACAATGAGCAGTTCTTC,CASSPQSPAGGSYNEQFF
TRBJ2-1,TRBV11-2,15,-,-,TGTGCCAGCAGCTTAGATGTTTTAATGGGCAATGAGCAGTTCTTC,CASSLDVLMGNEQFF
TRBJ1-1,TRBV30,14,TRBD1,few,TGTGCCTGCAACAGCCGGGACAGGGGGTACGGAGCTTTCTTT,CACNSRDRGYGAFF
TRBJ1-2,TRBV5-6,15,-,-,TGTGCCAGCAGCCGCAGATCCACAGCTAACTATGGCTACACCTTC,CASSRRSTANYGYTF
TRBJ2-1,TRBV7-3,14,-,-,TGTGCCAGCAGCCAGGACAGTTTCTACAATGAGCAGTTCTTC,CASSQDSFYNEQFF
TRBJ2-1,TRBV18,14,-,-,TGTGCCAGCGGGGGTTCTACAGATTTCAATGAGCAGTTCTTC,CASGGSTDFNEQFF
TRBJ2-5,TRBV5-4,16,TRBD1,-,TGTGCCAGCAGCCCTGAGGGTGGGCAGGGGGAGAAGACCCAGTACTTC,CASSPEGGQGEKTQYF